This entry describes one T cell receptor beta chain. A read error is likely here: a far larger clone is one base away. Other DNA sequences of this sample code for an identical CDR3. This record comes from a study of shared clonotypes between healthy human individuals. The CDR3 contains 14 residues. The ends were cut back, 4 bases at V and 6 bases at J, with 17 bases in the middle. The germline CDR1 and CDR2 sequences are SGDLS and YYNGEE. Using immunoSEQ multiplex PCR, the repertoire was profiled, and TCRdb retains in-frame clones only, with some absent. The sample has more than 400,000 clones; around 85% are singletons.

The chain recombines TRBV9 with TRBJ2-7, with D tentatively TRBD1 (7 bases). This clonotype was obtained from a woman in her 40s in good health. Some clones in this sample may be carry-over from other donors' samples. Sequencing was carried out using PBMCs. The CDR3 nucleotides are TGTGCCAGCAGCCGCTCAGGGGGGACGGCCGAGCAGTACTTC. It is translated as CASSRSGGTAEQYF.